Each of the 4 T cell receptor beta chains below was sequenced from the same sample in a study of T cell responses to AZD1222 COVID-19 vaccine. Using immunoSEQ multiplex PCR, the repertoire was profiled, and TCRdb retains in-frame clones only, with some absent. This table has 90,000 to 120,000 clones, roughly 87% appearing once. Sequences were derived from peripheral blood, sampled on day 0 of AZD1222 vaccination. The receptors derive from an adult in good health.

This clone has only a few counts. The chain employs TRBV24-1 and TRBJ2-7, with D perhaps being TRBD1 or TRBD2 (5 bases each). CDR1 is KGHDR and CDR2 is SFDVKD in the germline V gene. The ends were cut back, 3 bases at V and 6 bases at J, with 17 bases in the middle. The CDR3 runs 15 residues. CDR3 protein: CATSDPGASVGEQYF. In DNA form, the CDR3 reads TGTGCCACCAGTGATCCCGGGGCCAGCGTCGGCGAGCAGTACTTC.

CDR3 amino acids: CASSLGGSFSGNTIYF. Here the CDR3 DNA reads TGTGCCAGCAGCTTGGGGGGCAGCTTCTCTGGAAACACCATATATTTT. The chain carries TRBV11-2 and TRBJ1-3; TRBD1 might be the D (6 bases). V gave up 3 bases and J gave up 0 bases, with 12 bases separating them. This CDR3 spans 16 amino acids. Germline loops: CDR1 SGHAT, CDR2 FQNNGV.

The chain uses TRBV5-1 and TRBJ1-2, with D maybe TRBD1 (5 bases). Looked up from germline, CDR1 is SGHRS and CDR2 is YFSETQ. CDR3 length: 14 amino acids. V was cut by 1 base and J by 3 bases, with 10 bases left in between. The CDR3 DNA sequence: TGCGCCAGCAGCTTGTCGCTAGGGGACTATGGCTACACCTTC. Its translation is CASSLSLGDYGYTF.

The CDR3 sequence is CASSLVRGNEQFF. In nucleotides, the CDR3 is TGTGCCAGCAGCTTGGTCAGGGGCAATGAGCAGTTCTTC. The chain carries TRBV5-4 and TRBJ2-1, with a weak D call TRBD1 (6 bases). Per the germline V gene, CDR1 is SGHNT and CDR2 is YYREEE (reference sequence). This CDR3 has 13 residues. V gave up 0 bases and J gave up 6 bases, with 7 bases separating them.